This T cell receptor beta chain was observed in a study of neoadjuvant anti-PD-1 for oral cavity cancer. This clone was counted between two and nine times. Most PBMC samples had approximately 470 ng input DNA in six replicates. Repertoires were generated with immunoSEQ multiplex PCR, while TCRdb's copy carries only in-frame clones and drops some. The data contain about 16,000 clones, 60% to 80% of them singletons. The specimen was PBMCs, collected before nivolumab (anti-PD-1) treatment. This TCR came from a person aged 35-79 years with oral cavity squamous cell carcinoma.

The CDR3 DNA is TGTGCCAGCAGGGCAGAGGGGGCGGTCACTGAAGCTTTCTTT. Amino acids: CASRAEGAVTEAFF. V is TRBV28 and J is TRBJ1-1, with 7 bases fitting TRBD1. Germline trimming cut 6 bases from V and 4 bases from J; bases unmatched to any gene: 8. This CDR3 is 14 amino acids long. The germline CDR1 and CDR2 sequences are MDHEN and SYDVKM.